The 15 T cell receptor beta chains presented below share a single source sample, sequenced in a study of blood T cells in healthy people across ages. A J-beta primer mix and a sample-barcoded 5' primer were used in a second PCR of about 7 to 12 cycles. TCRdb re-derived calls from the 5' RACE reads in MiXCR, one entry per CDR3 protein. The sample lists 1.5 million to 2 million distinct CDR3 sequences, around 35% occurring once. Sequenced: blood. The receptors here all came from a woman aged 25 to 45 in good health.

This clonotype showed up just a few times. This chain joins TRBV6-5 and TRBJ2-7, with 12 bases that match TRBD2. With V trimmed by 0 bases and J by 1 base, 7 bases remained unmatched. The CDR3 has 18 amino acids. Germline V gene lookup returns CDR1 MNHEY and CDR2 SVGAGI. The CDR3 DNA reads as TGTGCCAGCAGTTACTCCGTTACTAGCGGGAGGAGGTCCTACGAGCAGTACTTC. Amino acid sequence: CASSYSVTSGRRSYEQYF.

This clonotype was counted only a few times. V and J are TRBV6-5 and TRBJ2-3; D uncertain. Per the germline V gene, CDR1 is MNHEY and CDR2 is SVGAGI. This CDR3 is built from 14 residues. Deletions cut 5 bases from V and 6 bases from J, with 15 bases between. CDR3 amino acids: CASSRISNGDTQYF. CDR3 in DNA: TGTGCCAGCAGTCGCATCTCCAACGGCGATACGCAGTATTTT.

This clonotype showed up just a few times. The V call is TRBV27, the J call TRBJ1-1; D perhaps matches TRBD1 (6 bases). The V end was cut by 2 bases, the J end by 1 base, with 17 bases between. The germline V gene encodes CDR1 MNHEY and CDR2 SMNVEV (reference sequence). CDR3 length: 17 amino acids. DNA of the CDR3: TGTGCCAGCAGTTTACGCGAGGGGGGACAAAAGAACACTGAAGCTTTCTTT. Its protein is CASSLREGGQKNTEAFF.

The genes are TRBV12-3 or TRBV12-4 and TRBJ2-3; D might be TRBD2 (7 bases). V was trimmed by 6 bases and J by 2 bases, leaving 15 bases between them. The CDR3 covers 15 residues. DNA for the CDR3: TGTGCCAGCAGGAAGACCGGGGGGCCCACAGATACGCAGTATTTT. Residues: CASRKTGGPTDTQYF.

This clonotype was seen a handful of times. The chain has TRBV2 and TRBJ1-2, with D possibly matching TRBD1 (5 bases). This CDR3 contains 15 residues. Germline V gene data show CDR1 as SNHLY and CDR2 as FYNNEI. With 3 bases removed from V and 0 bases from J, the gap between germline ends came to 11 bases. CDR3 nucleotide sequence: TGTGCCAGCAGTGATCTGAGGGGTGCTAACTATGGCTACACCTTC. Translation: CASSDLRGANYGYTF.

This clonotype appeared a few times. The CDR3 sequence: CASSLMLAGGTETQYF. The CDR3 DNA follows: TGCGCCAGCAGCTTGATGCTAGCGGGGGGCACAGAGACCCAGTACTTC. The chain uses TRBV5-1 and TRBJ2-5; 11 bases align to TRBD2. Germline CDR1 reads SGHRS; CDR2 reads YFSETQ. This CDR3 comprises 16 residues. After removal of 1 base from V and 4 bases from J, the junction contained 6 bases not matched to a gene.

J is TRBJ2-7 and V is TRBV7-2; 10 bases align to TRBD1. The CDR3 loop spans 15 amino acids. V shed 6 bases and J 2 bases; nucleotides not matched to a gene: 7. Germline V gene sequence: CDR1 SGHTA, CDR2 FQGNSA. CDR3 protein: CASRPGGTGAYEQYF. Written as DNA, the CDR3 is TGTGCCAGCAGACCGGGGGGGACAGGGGCCTACGAGCAGTACTTC. Looking up the rest from reference TRBV7-2 and TRBJ2-7 gives the full variable domain: GAGVSQSPSNKVTEKGKDVELRCDPISGHTALYWYRQSLGQGLEFLIYFQGNSAPDKSGLPSDRFSAERTGGSVSTLTIQRTQQEDSAVYLCASRPGGTGAYEQYFGPGTRLTVT.

This clonotype was recorded a few times. The chain carries TRBV6-2 or TRBV6-3 and TRBJ2-1, with 7 bases aligning to TRBD2. V gave up 6 bases and J gave up 0 bases; unmatched junction bases: 5. This CDR3 spans 15 amino acids. Per germline, CDR1 MNHEY and CDR2 SVGEGT. CDR3 bases: TGTGCCAGCAGACAAGCGGGGAGCTCCTACAATGAGCAGTTCTTC. Encoded protein: CASRQAGSSYNEQFF.

This clonotype was counted only a few times. This sequence joins TRBV6-1 and TRBJ2-7, with D possibly being TRBD2 (6 bases). Trimming took 5 bases from V and 3 from J, leaving 14 bases between them. Germline-derived CDR1 and CDR2 are MNHNS and SASEGT. The CDR3 covers 14 residues. The CDR3 region is CASSSSGTDYEQYF. As DNA, the CDR3 is TGTGCCAGCAGTTCTTCCGGGACTGACTACGAGCAGTACTTC.

The gene calls are TRBV9 and TRBJ2-1, with TRBD2 identical over 11 bases. The V and J ends lost 4 bases and 7 bases, in that order; junction bases with no gene match: 4. Germline V gene lookup returns CDR1 SGDLS and CDR2 YYNGEE. The CDR3 totals 14 residues. As DNA, the CDR3 is TGTGCCAGCAGCACGGGACTAGCGGAAAATGAGCAGTTCTTC. Translation gives CASSTGLAENEQFF.

The chain employs TRBV25-1 and TRBJ1-1; D not resolved. Germline values: CDR1 MGHDK, CDR2 SYGVNS. This CDR3 has 13 residues. Trimming stripped 1 base from V and 7 bases from J, with 10 bases between. Here the CDR3 reads CASSELGKFEAFF. Written as DNA, the CDR3 is TGTGCCAGCAGTGAATTAGGGAAGTTTGAAGCTTTCTTT. The variable domain in full, completed from reference TRBV25-1 and TRBJ1-1, reads EADIYQTPRYLVIGTGKKITLECSQTMGHDKMYWYQQDPGMELHLIHYSYGVNSTEKGDLSSESTVSRIRTEHFPLTLESARPSHTSQYLCASSELGKFEAFFGQGTRLTVV.

The genes are TRBV30 and TRBJ1-1; D possibly corresponds to TRBD1 (5 bases). Between the trimmed V and J ends, which lost 1 base and 0 bases, there was a span of 21 bases. Germline V lookup: CDR1 GTSNPN, CDR2 SVGIG (reference sequence). The CDR3 loop spans 18 amino acids. The CDR3 loop reads CAWSESEVSGGLNTEAFF. The CDR3 DNA follows: TGTGCCTGGAGTGAAAGTGAGGTTAGCGGGGGTTTGAACACTGAAGCTTTCTTT.

The chain carries TRBV3-1 and TRBJ2-5; weak D call: TRBD1 (5 bases). The CDR3 loop spans 17 amino acids. Germline-derived CDR1 and CDR2 are LGHDT and YNNKEL (reference sequence). With 1 base removed from V and 5 bases from J, the gap between germline ends came to 20 bases. DNA of the CDR3: TGTGCCAGCAGCCAAGTCCTGCGGCAGGGCGTTGTTGAGACCCAGTACTTC. Translated, it gives CASSQVLRQGVVETQYF.

This clonotype was picked up a small number of times. This chain joins TRBV20-1 and TRBJ2-1; the match to TRBD1 covers 10 bases. CDR1 and CDR2 from the germline V gene are DFQATT and SNEGSKA (reference sequence). V dropped 5 bases and J dropped 4; count of bases not matched to a gene: 5. The CDR3 sequence is 14 residues long. CDR3: CSAVGTGEYNEQFF. In DNA, the CDR3 is TGCAGTGCTGTTGGGACAGGGGAGTACAATGAGCAGTTCTTC.

There are a few counts of this clonotype. The chain joins TRBV18 to TRBJ2-3; perhaps TRBD2 as D (7 bases). Trimming left V 4 bases short and J 4 bases short, with 15 bases between. Germline V lookup: CDR1 KGHSH, CDR2 LQKENI. CDR3 length equals 15 residues. CDR3 residues: CASSRPGGTADTQYF. The CDR3 DNA follows: TGTGCCAGCTCACGGCCGGGGGGCACGGCAGATACGCAGTATTTT.